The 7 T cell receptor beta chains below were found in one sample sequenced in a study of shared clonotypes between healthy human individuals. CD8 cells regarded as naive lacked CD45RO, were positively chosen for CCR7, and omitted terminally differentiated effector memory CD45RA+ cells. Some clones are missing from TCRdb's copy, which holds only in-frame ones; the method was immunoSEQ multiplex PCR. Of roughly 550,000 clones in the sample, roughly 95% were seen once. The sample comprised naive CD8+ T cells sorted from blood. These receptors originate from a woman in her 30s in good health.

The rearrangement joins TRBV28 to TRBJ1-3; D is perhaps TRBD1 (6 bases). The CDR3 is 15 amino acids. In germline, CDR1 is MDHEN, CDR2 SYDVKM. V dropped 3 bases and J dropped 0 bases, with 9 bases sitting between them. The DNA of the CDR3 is TGTGCCAGCAGTTTCCGGGGGCTCTCTGGAAACACCATATATTTT. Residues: CASSFRGLSGNTIYF.

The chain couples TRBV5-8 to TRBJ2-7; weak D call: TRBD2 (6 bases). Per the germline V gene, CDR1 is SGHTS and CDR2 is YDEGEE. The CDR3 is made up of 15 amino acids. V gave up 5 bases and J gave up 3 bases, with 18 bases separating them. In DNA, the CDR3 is TGTGCCAGCAGTCATGCGGGAACGGGGATCTACGAGCAGTACTTC. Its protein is CASSHAGTGIYEQYF.

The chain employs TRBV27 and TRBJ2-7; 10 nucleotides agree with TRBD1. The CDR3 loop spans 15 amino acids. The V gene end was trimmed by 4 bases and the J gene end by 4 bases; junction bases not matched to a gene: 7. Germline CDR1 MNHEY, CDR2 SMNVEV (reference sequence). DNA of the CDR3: TGTGCCAGCAGTTCTCCCCGGGACAGGGGATACGAGCAGTACTTC. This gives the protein CASSSPRDRGYEQYF.

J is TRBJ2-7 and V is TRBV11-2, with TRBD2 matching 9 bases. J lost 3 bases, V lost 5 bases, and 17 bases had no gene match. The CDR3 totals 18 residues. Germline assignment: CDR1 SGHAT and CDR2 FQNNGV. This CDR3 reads CASSETGPSGGGDYEQYF. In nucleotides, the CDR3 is TGTGCCAGCAGCGAAACGGGCCCTTCGGGCGGGGGGGACTACGAGCAGTACTTC.

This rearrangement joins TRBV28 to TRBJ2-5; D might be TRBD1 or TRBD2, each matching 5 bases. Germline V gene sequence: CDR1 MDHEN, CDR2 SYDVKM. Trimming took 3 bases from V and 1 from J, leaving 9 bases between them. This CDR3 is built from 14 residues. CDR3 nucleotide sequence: TGTGCCAGCAGTTTCCCGGGACGCCAAGAGACCCAGTACTTC. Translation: CASSFPGRQETQYF.

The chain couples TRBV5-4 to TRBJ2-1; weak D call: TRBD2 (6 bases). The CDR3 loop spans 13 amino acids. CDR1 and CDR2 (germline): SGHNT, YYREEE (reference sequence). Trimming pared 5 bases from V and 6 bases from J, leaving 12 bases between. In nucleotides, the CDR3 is TGTGCCAGCAGGGAATCCGGGGGCAATGAGCAGTTCTTC. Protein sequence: CASRESGGNEQFF.

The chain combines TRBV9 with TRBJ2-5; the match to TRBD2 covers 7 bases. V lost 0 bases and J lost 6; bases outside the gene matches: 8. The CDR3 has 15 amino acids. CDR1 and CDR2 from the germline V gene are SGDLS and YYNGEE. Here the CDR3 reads CASSVVAGDLKTQYF. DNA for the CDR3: TGTGCCAGCAGCGTAGTGGCGGGGGATCTAAAGACCCAGTACTTC.